This passage covers 15 T cell receptor beta chains from one sample sequenced in a study of Ad26.COV2.S vaccination and SARS-CoV-2 variants. Treatment defined: 15 to 20 received Ad26.COV2.S at low or high dose, single or two shots; several received placebo; per-sample allocation not given. Sample collection was performed on day 63 after the first vaccine or placebo injection. Sequenced by immunoSEQ multiplex PCR; TCRdb stores in-frame clones only, minus some. The repertoire holds about 350,000 clones, with roughly 90% as singletons. The source was peripheral blood, collected in a trial of Ad26.COV2.S vaccine versus placebo. Receptor source: a person aged 18 to 59 who received the Ad26.COV2.S COVID-19 vaccine or a placebo.

The V and J genes are TRBV5-4 and TRBJ2-2, with TRBD2 matching over 7 bases. CDR3 length: 18 residues. The J segment lost 2 bases and the V segment lost 6 bases, leaving 16 bases of the junction unmatched. Germline V gives CDR1 SGHNT, CDR2 YYREEE (reference sequence). The CDR3: CASNLGGSGLENTGELFF. Here the CDR3 DNA reads TGTGCCAGCAACCTAGGCGGCTCAGGACTAGAAAACACCGGGGAGCTGTTTTTT.

The chain has TRBV7-9 and TRBJ1-2; 11 nucleotides match TRBD1. The length of the CDR3 is 14 residues. The germline V gene encodes CDR1 SEHNR and CDR2 FQNEAQ (reference sequence). Germline trimming cut 5 bases from V and 7 bases from J; bases unmatched to any gene: 6. CDR3 bases: TGTGCCAGCAGCACAGGACAGGGGGCAGTTGGCTACACCTTC. Amino acids: CASSTGQGAVGYTF.

The V call is TRBV18, the J call TRBJ1-2; maybe TRBD1 (6 bases). This CDR3 is 17 amino acids long. Germline V gene lookup returns CDR1 KGHSH and CDR2 LQKENI. V was trimmed by 2 bases and J by 0 bases, leaving 16 bases between them. The CDR3: CASSPARTEITNYGYTF. In DNA, the CDR3 is TGTGCCAGCTCACCAGCCCGGACAGAGATTACTAACTATGGCTACACCTTC.

The chain employs TRBV19 and TRBJ1-1; 9 bases line up with TRBD1. The V and J ends lost 5 bases and 6 bases, in that order; junction bases with no gene match: 4. The CDR3 is made up of 13 amino acids. CDR1 LNHDA and CDR2 SQIVND come from the germline V gene (reference sequence). The CDR3 DNA reads TGTGCCAGTAGTCACACAGGGGGCCCTGAAGCTTTCTTT. Translation gives CASSHTGGPEAFF.

This chain connects TRBV19 to TRBJ1-1; D is unclear. Per germline, CDR1 LNHDA and CDR2 SQIVND (reference sequence). The CDR3 is made up of 13 amino acids. Between the trimmed V and J ends, which lost 7 bases and 0 bases, there was a span of 9 bases. The CDR3 nucleotides are TGTGCCAGTAAGTTATCGGTGAACACTGAAGCTTTCTTT. Translating gives CASKLSVNTEAFF.

The chain carries TRBV5-6 and TRBJ2-7, with TRBD2 identical over 8 bases. V was clipped by 4 bases and J by 4 bases; unmatched bases: 7. The CDR3 runs to 14 residues. Germline CDR1 reads SGHDT; CDR2 reads YYEEEE. The CDR3 region has the DNA TGTGCCAGCAGCCCCGGGGGGGCCTCTTACGAGCAGTACTTC. Amino acid sequence: CASSPGGASYEQYF.

The chain combines TRBV7-2 with TRBJ1-5, with unresolved D. Germline CDR1 and CDR2: SGHTA and FQGNSA. Trimming left V 5 bases short and J 5 bases short, with 16 bases between. The CDR3 contains 15 residues. The CDR3 reads CASSLNGFTYQPQHF. CDR3 nucleotide sequence: TGTGCCAGCAGCCTTAATGGTTTCACCTATCAGCCCCAGCATTTT. Using reference TRBV7-2 and TRBJ1-5 for the parts outside the CDR3, the full variable domain is GAGVSQSPSNKVTEKGKDVELRCDPISGHTALYWYRQSLGQGLEFLIYFQGNSAPDKSGLPSDRFSAERTGGSVSTLTIQRTQQEDSAVYLCASSLNGFTYQPQHFGDGTRLSIL.

The chain uses TRBV7-9 and TRBJ2-2, with 13 bases that match TRBD2. The trim removed 5 bases at V and 0 bases at J, leaving 6 bases unmatched. This CDR3 spans 18 amino acids. Germline CDR1 SEHNR, CDR2 FQNEAQ (reference sequence). CDR3 DNA sequence: TGTGCCAGCAGCACCCGGACTAGCGGGGGCTCGAACACCGGGGAGCTGTTTTTT. Translation: CASSTRTSGGSNTGELFF.

The rearrangement uses TRBV7-2 and TRBJ1-5; no firm D call. Germline CDR1 is SGHTA and CDR2 is FQGNSA. The CDR3 is 15 residues long. The V end lost 5 bases, the J end lost 5 bases, and 16 bases lay between the germline ends. CDR3 sequence (DNA): TGTGCCAGCAGCCCGGGCCTGGGGAATGATCAGCCCCAGCATTTT. It specifies CASSPGLGNDQPQHF.

The chain is built from TRBV19 and TRBJ2-3; maybe TRBD1 (5 bases). Germline values: CDR1 LNHDA, CDR2 SQIVND (reference sequence). This CDR3 spans 14 amino acids. V lost 5 bases to trimming and J lost 3 bases, with 12 bases between them. CDR3 DNA sequence: TGTGCCAGTAGTGGTTTCAGGGATACAGATACGCAGTATTTT. It codes for CASSGFRDTDTQYF.

The chain is built from TRBV19 and TRBJ2-3, with D perhaps TRBD1 (5 bases). Trimming shortened V by 1 base and J by 5 bases, and 7 bases separated the two germline ends. There are 13 residues in the CDR3. Germline V gene lookup returns CDR1 LNHDA and CDR2 SQIVND (reference sequence). The CDR3 region has the DNA TGTGCCAGTAGTATAGCAGACAGAGATACGCAGTATTTT. Translation gives CASSIADRDTQYF.

CDR3 residues: CASKATGSNSPLHF. In nucleotides, the CDR3 is TGTGCCAGCAAAGCGACAGGGAGTAATTCACCCCTCCACTTT. This chain links TRBV28 with TRBJ1-6; 7 bases match TRBD1. After removal of 7 bases from V and 6 bases from J, the junction contained 6 bases not matched to a gene. CDR1 MDHEN and CDR2 SYDVKM come from the germline V gene. The CDR3 sequence is 14 residues long.

This sequence joins TRBV6-5 and TRBJ2-1, with 7 bases aligning to TRBD1. The CDR3 length is 15 residues. The germline gives CDR1 MNHEY, CDR2 SVGAGI. The V gene end was trimmed by 9 bases and the J gene end by 4 bases; junction bases not matched to a gene: 12. The CDR3 reads CASQKDRDDYNEQFF. As DNA, the CDR3 is TGTGCCAGTCAAAAAGACAGGGACGATTACAATGAGCAGTTCTTC.

V gene TRBV6-6 combines with J gene TRBJ1-4; 7 nucleotides line up with TRBD1. Trimming removed 6 bases from V and 8 bases from J; junction bases left unmatched: 9. Germline assignment: CDR1 MNHNY and CDR2 SVGAGI (reference sequence). The length of the CDR3 is 14 residues. In DNA form, the CDR3 reads TGTGCCAGCAGCCAGGGGGGACCCCGGGAAAAACTGTTTTTT. Encoded protein: CASSQGGPREKLFF.

The rearrangement links TRBV18 to TRBJ2-7, with D possibly matching TRBD1 (5 bases). The CDR3 runs to 16 residues. V was pared by 2 bases and J by 0 bases, with 14 bases between. Per germline, CDR1 KGHSH and CDR2 LQKENI. The CDR3 protein is CASSPGASDSSYEQYF. The CDR3 DNA reads TGTGCCAGCTCACCAGGGGCCTCTGACAGCTCCTACGAGCAGTACTTC.